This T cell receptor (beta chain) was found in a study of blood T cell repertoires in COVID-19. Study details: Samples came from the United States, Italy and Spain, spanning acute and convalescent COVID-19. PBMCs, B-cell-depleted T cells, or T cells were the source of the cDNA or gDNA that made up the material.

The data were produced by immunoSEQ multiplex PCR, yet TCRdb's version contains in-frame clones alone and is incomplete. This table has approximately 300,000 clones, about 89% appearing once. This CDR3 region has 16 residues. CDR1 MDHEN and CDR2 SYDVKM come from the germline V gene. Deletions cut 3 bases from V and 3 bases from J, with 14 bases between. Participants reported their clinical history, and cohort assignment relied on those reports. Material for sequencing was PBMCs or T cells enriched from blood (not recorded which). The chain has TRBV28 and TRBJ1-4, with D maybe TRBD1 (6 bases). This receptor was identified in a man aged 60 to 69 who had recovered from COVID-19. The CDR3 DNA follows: TGTGCCAGCAGTTTCACCGGCAGGGGCTCTAATGAAAAACTGTTTTTT. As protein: CASSFTGRGSNEKLFF. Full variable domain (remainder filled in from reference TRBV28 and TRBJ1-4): DVKVTQSSRYLVKRTGEKVFLECVQDMDHENMFWYRQDPGLGLRLIYFSYDVKMKEKGDIPEGYSVSREKKERFSLILESASTNQTSMYLCASSFTGRGSNEKLFFGSGTQLSVL.